One and the same sample provided the 11 T cell receptor beta chains below, sequenced in a study of beta chain features in type 1 diabetes. The entirety of the isolated RNA underwent reverse transcription, so expressed TCRB transcripts were sequenced. Measured with immunoSEQ multiplex PCR; TCRdb has only the in-frame clones, and not every one. The sample holds 200,000 to 250,000 clones, 25% to 35% seen once. The sample consisted of central memory CD4+ T cells from blood. All receptors come from a man aged 30 to 45 in good health.

The chain joins TRBV5-6 to TRBJ1-5; tentative D call: TRBD1 (5 bases). Trimming left V 3 bases short and J 4 bases short, with 11 bases between. The CDR3 consists of 14 residues. Germline V gene data show CDR1 as SGHDT and CDR2 as YYEEEE. The CDR3 region has the DNA TGTGCCAGCAGCTCGGGACTTCGAAATCAGCCCCAGCATTTT. This translates into CASSSGLRNQPQHF. The full variable domain, completed using reference TRBV5-6 and TRBJ1-5, is DAGVTQSPTHLIKTRGQQVTLRCSPKSGHDTVSWYQQALGQGPQFIFQYYEEEERQRGNFPDRFSGHQFPNYSSELNVNALLLGDSALYLCASSSGLRNQPQHFGDGTRLSIL.

This clone was seen a few times. This rearrangement joins TRBV5-1 to TRBJ2-7; 9 positions match TRBD1. Trimming cost V 1 base and J 5 bases; bases outside gene matches: 7. Germline V lookup: CDR1 SGHRS, CDR2 YFSETQ. This CDR3 has 15 residues. CDR3 sequence: CASSLLDRGSNEQYF. CDR3 DNA sequence: TGCGCCAGCAGCTTGCTGGACAGGGGAAGCAACGAGCAGTACTTC.

This clone was counted at least ten times. The J gene is TRBJ2-3, the V gene TRBV25-1; 10 bases are a match to TRBD2. Germline loops: CDR1 MGHDK, CDR2 SYGVNS. The CDR3 is made up of 15 amino acids. Unmatched junction bases numbered 1, after V lost 1 base and J lost 3 bases. The CDR3 protein is CASSELTSGTDTQYF. The CDR3 DNA follows: TGTGCCAGCAGTGAATTGACTAGCGGGACAGATACGCAGTATTTT. Complete variable domain (other parts from reference TRBV25-1 and TRBJ2-3): EADIYQTPRYLVIGTGKKITLECSQTMGHDKMYWYQQDPGMELHLIHYSYGVNSTEKGDLSSESTVSRIRTEHFPLTLESARPSHTSQYLCASSELTSGTDTQYFGPGTRLTVL.

This clone was picked up many times. CDR3 DNA: TGTGCCAGCAGTTTTGGACTAGCTCTGACCGGGGAGCTGTTTTTT. Encoded protein: CASSFGLALTGELFF. The V and J genes are TRBV28 and TRBJ2-2; 8 positions match TRBD2. The CDR3 has 15 residues. Per the germline V gene, CDR1 is MDHEN and CDR2 is SYDVKM. The ends lost 3 bases at V and 5 bases at J; junction bases unmatched: 5.

This chain links TRBV6-5 with TRBJ1-6, with D perhaps TRBD1 (6 bases). V dropped 2 bases and J dropped 8 bases, with 7 bases sitting between them. The CDR3 has 13 residues. Germline V lookup: CDR1 MNHEY, CDR2 SVGAGI. This chain's CDR3 is CASSYEGDSPLHF. As DNA, the CDR3 is TGTGCCAGCAGTTACGAGGGGGATTCACCCCTCCACTTT.

CDR3 coding DNA: TGTGCCAGCACGGAAGGAGGGAGCTCCTACGAGCAGTACTTC. It specifies CASTEGGSSYEQYF. J is TRBJ2-7 and V is TRBV28, with D possibly TRBD2 on 6 matching bases. Germline V gene sequence: CDR1 MDHEN, CDR2 SYDVKM. V was shortened by 7 bases and J by 0 bases, with 13 bases between the two germline ends. This CDR3 is 14 amino acids long.

This chain uses TRBV7-9 with TRBJ1-2; D perhaps matches TRBD1 (5 bases). V was clipped by 1 base and J by 4 bases, with 10 bases between them. Looked up from germline, CDR1 is SEHNR and CDR2 is FQNEAQ (reference sequence). The CDR3 consists of 14 residues. CDR3 sequence (DNA): TGTGCCAGCAGCTTAGGAAGACAGTCCTATGGCTACACCTTC. Amino acids: CASSLGRQSYGYTF.

The V call is TRBV30, the J call TRBJ1-2; 10 bases match TRBD1. V lost 1 base, J lost 9 bases, and 2 bases stayed unmatched. CDR1 is GTSNPN, CDR2 SVGIG, per germline (reference sequence). The CDR3 is 12 residues long. The CDR3 is CAWSGDRGRYTF. CDR3 DNA: TGTGCCTGGAGTGGGGACAGGGGCCGCTACACCTTC.

This clone was seen a few times. This chain connects TRBV30 to TRBJ2-7; D may be TRBD1 or TRBD2 (5 bases each). Trimming shortened V by 4 bases and J by 0 bases, and 7 bases separated the two germline ends. This CDR3 region has 12 residues. The germline V gene has CDR1 GTSNPN and CDR2 SVGIG (reference sequence). CDR3 amino acids: CAWTGTSYEQYF. Here the CDR3 DNA reads TGTGCCTGGACCGGGACCTCCTACGAGCAGTACTTC.

Only a few counts were recorded for this clone. The chain employs TRBV30 and TRBJ2-3; 9 bases match TRBD1. Germline assignment: CDR1 GTSNPN and CDR2 SVGIG (reference sequence). CDR3 length: 15 amino acids. J lost 1 base, V lost 5 bases, and 7 bases had no gene match. Written as DNA, the CDR3 is TGTGCCTGGGCCATGACAGGGGGACGCACAGATACGCAGTATTTT. Translation gives CAWAMTGGRTDTQYF.

The chain joins TRBV18 to TRBJ2-2; D is unresolved. The CDR3 consists of 14 residues. CDR1 and CDR2 (germline): KGHSH, LQKENI. V shed 4 bases and J shed 4 bases, with 10 bases lying between them. The CDR3 here is CASSRSESTGELFF. In DNA, the CDR3 is TGTGCCAGCTCACGGTCAGAGAGCACCGGGGAGCTGTTTTTT. Filled out from reference TRBV18 and TRBJ2-2, the complete variable domain reads NAGVMQNPRHLVRRRGQEARLRCSPMKGHSHVYWYRQLPEEGLKFMVYLQKENIIDESGMPKERFSAEFPKEGPSILRIQQVVRGDSAAYFCASSRSESTGELFFGEGSRLTVL.